Shown below are 3 T cell receptor beta chains from a single sample sequenced in a study of T cells in women clearing cervical HPV infection. The assay was immunoSEQ multiplex PCR, and TCRdb's table has in-frame clones only and misses some. The sample holds approximately 18,000 clones. What was sequenced was blood buffy coat. The source is a woman between 18 and 70 years old with a cervical HPV16 infection that either progressed to CIN3+ or cleared (not recorded which).

Of note for this clone: The DNA ends 3 residues before the CDR3 does, and the rest of the CDR3 is filled in from the germline J gene. The chain couples TRBV7-2 to TRBJ1-5; weak D call: TRBD1 (5 bases). V was pared by 5 bases and J by 5 bases, with 13 bases between. The CDR3 is 14 amino acids. The germline V gene has CDR1 SGHTA and CDR2 FQGNSA. CDR3 DNA, as far as it was read: TGTGCCAGCAGCGCATACGGGACTCATCAGCCC. Protein product: CASSAYGTHQP. Given in full, the CDR3 is CASSAYGTHQPQHF. Supplemented by reference TRBV7-2 and TRBJ1-5, the full variable domain reads GAGVSQSPSNKVTEKGKDVELRCDPISGHTALYWYRQSLGQGLEFLIYFQGNSAPDKSGLPSDRFSAERTGGSVSTLTIQRTQQEDSAVYLCASSAYGTHQPQHFGDGTRLSIL.

On this clone itself: The sequence runs out 3 residues before the end of the CDR3; the remainder is reconstructed from the germline J gene. The chain carries TRBV19 and TRBJ2-2; 10 bases are shared with TRBD1. CDR1 LNHDA and CDR2 SQIVND come from the germline V gene (reference sequence). CDR3 length: 16 residues. Unmatched junction bases numbered 7, after V lost 5 bases and J lost 4 bases. The sequenced part of the CDR3 DNA is TGTGCCAGTAGTCCGAGACAGGGGGCCATCACCGGGGAG. Residues: CASSPRQGAITGE. The CDR3 in its entirety is CASSPRQGAITGELFF.

In regard to this clone: The read ends 3 residues before the CDR3 terminus; that terminus is restored from the germline J gene. This chain links TRBV20-1 with TRBJ2-5, with D perhaps matching TRBD2 (5 bases). CDR3 length equals 13 residues. Germline V gives CDR1 DFQATT, CDR2 SNEGSKA (reference sequence). Trimming removed 5 bases from V and 5 bases from J, with 15 bases in between. CDR3 region: CSALQGRGETQYF. CDR3 bases read: TGCAGTGCTCTACAAGGTCGAGGGGAGACC.